Presented here are 25 T cell receptor beta chains from one specimen sequenced in a study of T-cell memory formation after mild COVID-19. TCRdb analysed the 5' RACE reads with MiXCR anew, one entry per CDR3 protein. The sample contains around 150,000 distinct CDR3 sequences, 13% to 15% of which appear only once. The material sequenced was PBMCs or a T cell subset sorted from them (not recorded which). The receptors originated from an adult woman who had mild COVID-19 (a few samples of this study predate the infection). Cell type and time point are not known.

This clonotype showed up just a few times. V and J are TRBV4-1 and TRBJ2-7; maybe TRBD1 (6 bases). This CDR3 comprises 18 residues. Deletions cut 1 base from V and 0 bases from J, with 19 bases between. Looked up from germline, CDR1 is MGHRA and CDR2 is YSYEKL. The DNA for the CDR3 is TGCGCCAGCAGCCAAGTCTTTATCACAGGGCAGCTCTCCTACGAGCAGTACTTC. This gives the protein CASSQVFITGQLSYEQYF.

This sequence joins TRBV25-1 and TRBJ2-5; TRBD2 agrees at 7 bases. Germline trimming cut 3 bases from V and 5 bases from J; bases unmatched to any gene: 15. Germline V gene sequence: CDR1 MGHDK, CDR2 SYGVNS. This CDR3 comprises 17 residues. The CDR3 nucleotides read TGTGCCAGCAGTGACAAGGGTGGGAGGGCTGGACTGGAGACCCAGTACTTC. Its protein is CASSDKGGRAGLETQYF.

This clonotype has more than one count but fewer than ten. The V call is TRBV15, the J call TRBJ2-1, with 10 nucleotides matching TRBD2. Unmatched junction bases numbered 24, after V lost 0 bases and J lost 7 bases. The germline V gene encodes CDR1 LNHNV and CDR2 YYDKDF (reference sequence). CDR3 length: 22 residues. CDR3 residues: CATSRESVATLAGSGGSNEQFF. Here the CDR3 DNA reads TGTGCCACCAGCAGAGAATCTGTGGCGACACTAGCGGGGTCCGGGGGCTCTAATGAGCAGTTCTTC.

The chain carries TRBV6-2 or TRBV6-3 and TRBJ2-1; D unclear. Germline lookup yields CDR1 MNHEY and CDR2 SVGEGT. This CDR3 has 13 amino acids. With 2 bases removed from V and 7 bases from J, the gap between germline ends came to 9 bases. The CDR3 coding sequence is TGTGCCAGCAGTTACACAGTAATTAATGAGCAGTTCTTC. Translated: CASSYTVINEQFF.

The chain is built from TRBV15 and TRBJ2-1; 9 positions match TRBD2. V gave up 1 base and J gave up 5 bases; unmatched junction bases: 6. The germline gives CDR1 LNHNV, CDR2 YYDKDF (reference sequence). The CDR3 has 16 amino acids. The CDR3 loop reads CATSRGFGLANNEQFF. DNA of the CDR3: TGTGCCACCAGCAGAGGATTCGGACTAGCGAACAATGAGCAGTTCTTC.

This clonotype was detected only a few times. V is TRBV7-8 and J is TRBJ1-5, with D tentatively TRBD1 (6 bases). The ends were cut back, 4 bases at V and 2 bases at J, with 9 bases in the middle. This CDR3 contains 14 residues. CDR1 is SGHVS and CDR2 is FQNEAQ in the germline V gene. DNA for the CDR3: TGTGCCAGCAGCTCCAACAGGGGCAATCAGCCCCAGCATTTT. This sequence encodes CASSSNRGNQPQHF.

This clonotype was seen more than once but under ten times. The V call is TRBV5-6, the J call TRBJ2-5, with D perhaps TRBD1 (6 bases). The CDR3 is 13 amino acids. The germline V and J ends were trimmed by 4 bases and 3 bases, with 10 bases remaining between them. CDR1 is SGHDT and CDR2 is YYEEEE in the germline V gene. DNA for the CDR3: TGTGCCAGCAGCGAGCGGACAGAAGAGACCCAGTACTTC. It encodes CASSERTEETQYF.

This clonotype was picked up a small number of times. The chain is built from TRBV29-1 and TRBJ2-3; 8 nucleotides agree with TRBD2. The CDR3 is 14 residues long. Germline values: CDR1 SQVTM, CDR2 ANQGSEA. V lost 4 bases and J lost 2; bases outside the gene matches: 5. CDR3 in DNA: TGCAGCGTTGTGGGCGGGGGGACCACAGATACGCAGTATTTT. Its protein product is CSVVGGGTTDTQYF.

The sample holds a few counts of this clonotype. V is TRBV30 and J is TRBJ2-1; the D gene is possibly TRBD1 (6 bases). V was shortened by 5 bases and J by 6 bases, with 11 bases between the two germline ends. Per germline, CDR1 GTSNPN and CDR2 SVGIG (reference sequence). The CDR3 runs to 12 residues. CDR3 region: CAWDRLGNEQFF. CDR3 nucleotide sequence: TGTGCCTGGGACAGGCTGGGCAATGAGCAGTTCTTC.

This clonotype was counted ten times or more. V usage is TRBV29-1 and J usage is TRBJ2-6; no definite D call. V lost 4 bases and J 0 bases, leaving 10 bases between the germline ends. Per germline, CDR1 SQVTM and CDR2 ANQGSEA. The CDR3 loop spans 15 amino acids. The CDR3 DNA sequence: TGCAGCGTTGTGGGGATCGTCTCTGGGGCCAACGTCCTGACTTTC. This sequence encodes CSVVGIVSGANVLTF.

The genes are TRBV6-5 and TRBJ2-1; 14 nucleotides line up with TRBD2. The germline V gene encodes CDR1 MNHEY and CDR2 SVGAGI. This CDR3 spans 15 amino acids. With V trimmed by 5 bases and J by 10 bases, 7 bases remained unmatched. For the CDR3, the DNA is TGTGCCAGCAGTCCCCGGACTAGCGGGAGGAACGAGCAGTTCTTC. It specifies CASSPRTSGRNEQFF.

The chain recombines TRBV12-3 or TRBV12-4 with TRBJ2-7; 8 bases align to TRBD1. V shed 3 bases and J 5 bases; nucleotides not matched to a gene: 3. There are 13 residues in the CDR3. The CDR3 spells CASSFGQGHEQYF. DNA for the CDR3: TGTGCCAGCAGTTTTGGACAGGGTCACGAGCAGTACTTC.

This clonotype appeared a few times. The J gene is TRBJ1-1, the V gene TRBV4-3, with D possibly matching TRBD1 (6 bases). There are 15 residues in the CDR3. The germline gives CDR1 LGHNA, CDR2 YSLEER. Trimming left V 0 bases short and J 0 bases short, with 8 bases between. The CDR3 coding sequence is TGCGCCAGCAGCCAAGAACAGGGACTGAACACTGAAGCTTTCTTT. Translating it yields CASSQEQGLNTEAFF.

This clonotype was recorded a few times. V gene TRBV10-3 combines with J gene TRBJ2-2, with D tentatively TRBD1 (6 bases). The CDR3 contains 14 residues. CDR1 ENHRY and CDR2 SYGVKD come from the germline V gene. V lost 6 bases and J lost 6, with 14 bases in between. CDR3 sequence (DNA): TGTGCCATCAGCAGCGGACAGATTGCCGGGGAGCTGTTTTTT. This translates into CAISSGQIAGELFF.

This clonotype was recorded at least ten times. This sequence joins TRBV14 and TRBJ2-3; D gene ambiguous. The CDR3 spans 15 residues. Germline CDR1 is SGHDN and CDR2 is FVKESK. The V gene lost 0 bases and the J gene lost 2 bases, with 9 bases spanning the gap. The CDR3 DNA sequence: TGTGCCAGCAGCCAAGAACTGGGGTACACAGATACGCAGTATTTT. This codes for CASSQELGYTDTQYF.

V is TRBV5-1 and J is TRBJ2-7, with 8 bases that match TRBD1. CDR1 is SGHRS, CDR2 YFSETQ, per germline. With 4 bases clipped from V and 3 bases from J, the junction kept 9 bases outside the gene matches. This CDR3 comprises 15 residues. DNA for the CDR3: TGCGCCAGCAGCCCCACCTGGACAGGGCACTACGAGCAGTACTTC. Protein sequence: CASSPTWTGHYEQYF.

The V call is TRBV5-1, the J call TRBJ2-7, with D possibly being TRBD1 or TRBD2 (5 bases each). Trimming pared 8 bases from V and 2 bases from J, leaving 14 bases between. CDR1 and CDR2 (germline): SGHRS, YFSETQ. The CDR3 extends over 13 amino acids. CDR3 in amino acids: CASRQRRAYEQYF. For the CDR3, the DNA is TGCGCCAGTAGACAGAGGCGGGCCTACGAGCAGTACTTC. Filled out from reference TRBV5-1 and TRBJ2-7, the complete variable domain reads KAGVTQTPRYLIKTRGQQVTLSCSPISGHRSVSWYQQTPGQGLQFLFEYFSETQRNKGNFPGRFSGRQFSNSRSEMNVSTLELGDSALYLCASRQRRAYEQYFGPGTRLTVT.

This chain joins TRBV3-1 and TRBJ2-3, with 8 bases identical to TRBD2. In germline, CDR1 is LGHDT, CDR2 YNNKEL (reference sequence). The V and J ends lost 0 bases and 3 bases, in that order; junction bases with no gene match: 8. This CDR3 region has 17 residues. As DNA, the CDR3 is TGTGCCAGCAGCCAAGAGTCACTAGCGGCCCCTACAGATACGCAGTATTTT. Residues: CASSQESLAAPTDTQYF.

The chain couples TRBV3-1 to TRBJ2-3; 8 bases map to TRBD2. The ends lost 4 bases at V and 5 bases at J; junction bases unmatched: 2. The CDR3 totals 13 residues. Looked up from germline, CDR1 is LGHDT and CDR2 is YNNKEL (reference sequence). The CDR3 reads CASSPGGRDTQYF. CDR3 DNA sequence: TGTGCCAGCAGCCCGGGAGGGAGAGATACGCAGTATTTT.

A few counts support this clonotype. The V gene is TRBV18, the J gene TRBJ2-7; D is ambiguous. V dropped 1 base and J dropped 5 bases, with 6 bases sitting between them. The CDR3 covers 12 residues. CDR1 and CDR2 from the germline V gene are KGHSH and LQKENI. The CDR3 nucleotides are TGTGCCAGCTCACCACAGGGTAACGAGCAGTACTTC. It codes for CASSPQGNEQYF.

A note on this clonotype: At one end the junction does not follow the germline gene, possibly because of a read error. The chain has TRBV2 and TRBJ2-7; D is possibly TRBD2 (7 bases). Per germline, CDR1 SNHLY and CDR2 FYNNEI. The CDR3 spans 13 residues. CDR3 in DNA: TGTGCCAGCGGTGAAGAGGGGGGGGCGCCTTCGTACTTC. Its translation is CASGEEGGAPSYF.

The chain joins TRBV6-6 to TRBJ1-3; D not resolved. Germline loops: CDR1 MNHNY, CDR2 SVGAGI (reference sequence). This CDR3 region has 17 residues. Trimming took 4 bases from V and 0 from J, leaving 16 bases between them. CDR3 in amino acids: CASSSAPPGYSGNTIYF. In DNA form, the CDR3 reads TGTGCCAGCAGTTCCGCCCCCCCGGGCTACTCTGGAAACACCATATATTTT.

In this sample, this clonotype turned up once. This chain connects TRBV7-9 to TRBJ1-1, with 7 bases matching TRBD1. CDR1 and CDR2 from the germline V gene are SEHNR and FQNEAQ (reference sequence). The CDR3 consists of 13 residues. V lost 5 bases, J lost 5 bases, and 5 bases stayed unmatched. In nucleotides, the CDR3 is TGTGCCAGCAGCCTCATGACAGGGACTGAAGCTTTCTTT. Translation: CASSLMTGTEAFF.

This clonotype was seen only a few times. The chain joins TRBV28 to TRBJ2-5; D possibly corresponds to TRBD1 (5 bases). CDR3 length: 17 amino acids. CDR1 and CDR2 (germline): MDHEN, SYDVKM. Trimming removed 1 base from V and 6 bases from J, with 21 bases in between. This CDR3 reads CASSLLMVRRQRQTQYF. The CDR3 bases are TGTGCCAGCAGTTTATTAATGGTACGGCGACAGAGGCAGACCCAGTACTTC.

In this sample, this clonotype turned up a few times. The chain links TRBV7-9 to TRBJ2-5; possibly TRBD1 for D (5 bases). This CDR3 region has 13 residues. V gave up 5 bases and J gave up 4 bases, with 11 bases separating them. The V gene's germline CDR1 is SEHNR and CDR2 FQNEAQ (reference sequence). The CDR3 bases are TGTGCCAGCAGCCCCAATACAGGAGAGACCCAGTACTTC. It translates to CASSPNTGETQYF.